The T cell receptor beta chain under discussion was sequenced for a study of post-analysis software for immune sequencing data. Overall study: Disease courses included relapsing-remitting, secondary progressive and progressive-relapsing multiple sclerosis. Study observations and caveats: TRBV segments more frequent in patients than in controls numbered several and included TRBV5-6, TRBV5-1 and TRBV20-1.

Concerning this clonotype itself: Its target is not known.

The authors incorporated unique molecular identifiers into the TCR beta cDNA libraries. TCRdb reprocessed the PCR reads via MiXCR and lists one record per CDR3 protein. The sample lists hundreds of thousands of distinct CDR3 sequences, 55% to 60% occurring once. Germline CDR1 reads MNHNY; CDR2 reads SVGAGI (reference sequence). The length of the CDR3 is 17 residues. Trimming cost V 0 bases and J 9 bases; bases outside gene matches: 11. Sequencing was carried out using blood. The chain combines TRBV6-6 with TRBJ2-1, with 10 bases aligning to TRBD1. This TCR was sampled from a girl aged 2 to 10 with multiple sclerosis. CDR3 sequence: CASSYSPRDRGWSEQFF. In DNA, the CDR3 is TGTGCCAGCAGTTACTCCCCCAGGGACAGGGGATGGAGTGAGCAGTTCTTC.